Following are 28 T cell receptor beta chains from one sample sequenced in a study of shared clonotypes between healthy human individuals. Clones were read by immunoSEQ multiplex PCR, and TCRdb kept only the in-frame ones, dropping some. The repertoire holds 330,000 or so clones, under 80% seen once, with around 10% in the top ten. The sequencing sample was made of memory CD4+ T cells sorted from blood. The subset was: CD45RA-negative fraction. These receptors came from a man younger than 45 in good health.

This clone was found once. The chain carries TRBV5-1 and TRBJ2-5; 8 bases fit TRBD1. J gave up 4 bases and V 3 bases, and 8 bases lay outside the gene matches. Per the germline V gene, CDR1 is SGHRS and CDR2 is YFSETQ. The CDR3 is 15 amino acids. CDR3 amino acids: CASSSQGAEVETQYF. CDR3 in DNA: TGCGCCAGCAGCTCGCAGGGGGCGGAGGTAGAGACCCAGTACTTC. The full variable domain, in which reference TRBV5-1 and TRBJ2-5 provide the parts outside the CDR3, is KAGVTQTPRYLIKTRGQQVTLSCSPISGHRSVSWYQQTPGQGLQFLFEYFSETQRNKGNFPGRFSGRQFSNSRSEMNVSTLELGDSALYLCASSSQGAEVETQYFGPGTRLLVL.

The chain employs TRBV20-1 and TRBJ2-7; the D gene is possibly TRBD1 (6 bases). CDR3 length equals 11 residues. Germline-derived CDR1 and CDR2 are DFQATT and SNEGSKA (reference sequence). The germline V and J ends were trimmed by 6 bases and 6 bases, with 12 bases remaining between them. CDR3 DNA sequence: TGCAGTGCCCACGACAGGTTCGAGCAGTACTTC. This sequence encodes CSAHDRFEQYF.

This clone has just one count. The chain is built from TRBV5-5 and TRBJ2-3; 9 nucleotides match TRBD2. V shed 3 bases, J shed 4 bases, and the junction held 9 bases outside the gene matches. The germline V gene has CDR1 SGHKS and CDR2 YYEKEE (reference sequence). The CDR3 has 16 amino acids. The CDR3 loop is CASSSIAGVRPDTQYF. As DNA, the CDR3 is TGTGCCAGCAGCTCAATAGCGGGAGTTAGGCCAGATACGCAGTATTTT.

The CDR3 bases are TGTGCCAGCAGTGCAAGACTAGCGCTTTACAATGAGCAGTTCTTC. Translation gives CASSARLALYNEQFF. The J gene is TRBJ2-1, the V gene TRBV6-1; 8 bases are shared with TRBD2. The J segment lost 4 bases and the V segment lost 4 bases, leaving 6 bases of the junction unmatched. CDR3 length: 15 amino acids. In germline, CDR1 is MNHNS, CDR2 SASEGT.

DNA of the CDR3: TGTGCCATTAAGGACACGACTAACTATGGCTACACCTTC. As protein: CAIKDTTNYGYTF. The J gene is TRBJ1-2, the V gene TRBV10-3, with D perhaps matching TRBD1 (5 bases). Germline CDR1 ENHRY, CDR2 SYGVKD. Between the trimmed V and J ends, which lost 9 bases and 0 bases, there was a span of 11 bases. CDR3 length: 13 residues.

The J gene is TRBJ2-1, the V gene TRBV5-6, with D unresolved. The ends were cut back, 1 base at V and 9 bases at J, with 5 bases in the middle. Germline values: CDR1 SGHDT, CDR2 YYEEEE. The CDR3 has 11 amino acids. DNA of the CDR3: TGTGCCAGCAGCTTGTCCGGTGAGCAGTTCTTC. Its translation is CASSLSGEQFF.

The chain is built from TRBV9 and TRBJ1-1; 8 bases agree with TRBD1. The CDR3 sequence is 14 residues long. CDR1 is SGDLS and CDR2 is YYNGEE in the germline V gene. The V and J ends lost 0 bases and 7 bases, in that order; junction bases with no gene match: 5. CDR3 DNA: TGTGCCAGCAGCGTAGAGAGCGGACAGGGTGAAGCTTTCTTT. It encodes CASSVESGQGEAFF.

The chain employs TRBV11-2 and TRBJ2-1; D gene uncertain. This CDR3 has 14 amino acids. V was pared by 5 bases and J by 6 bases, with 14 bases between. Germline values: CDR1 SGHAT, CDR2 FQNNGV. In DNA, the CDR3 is TGTGCCAGCAGCCCCAGATCCTCTAGCAATGAGCAGTTCTTC. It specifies CASSPRSSSNEQFF.

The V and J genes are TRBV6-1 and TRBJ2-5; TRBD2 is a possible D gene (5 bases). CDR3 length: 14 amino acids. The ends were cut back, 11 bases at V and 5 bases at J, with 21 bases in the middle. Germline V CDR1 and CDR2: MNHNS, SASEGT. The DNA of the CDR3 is TGTGCCCTGGGTGTTGGGCTAGCCGGCGAGACCCAGTACTTC. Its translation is CALGVGLAGETQYF.

Here the CDR3 DNA reads TGCAGTGCTAGATTCGCTGATACGCAGTATTTT. Translating gives CSARFADTQYF. The J gene is TRBJ2-3, the V gene TRBV20-1; D gene uncertain. The CDR3 runs 11 residues. Germline CDR1 DFQATT, CDR2 SNEGSKA (reference sequence). V was cut by 2 bases and J by 6 bases, with 6 bases left in between.

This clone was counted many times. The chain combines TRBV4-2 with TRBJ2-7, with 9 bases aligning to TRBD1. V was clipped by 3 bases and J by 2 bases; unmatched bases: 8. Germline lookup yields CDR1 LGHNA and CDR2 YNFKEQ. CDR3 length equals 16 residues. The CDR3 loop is CASSQETGGLTYEQYF. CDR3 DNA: TGTGCCAGCAGCCAGGAGACAGGGGGGCTGACCTACGAGCAGTACTTC.

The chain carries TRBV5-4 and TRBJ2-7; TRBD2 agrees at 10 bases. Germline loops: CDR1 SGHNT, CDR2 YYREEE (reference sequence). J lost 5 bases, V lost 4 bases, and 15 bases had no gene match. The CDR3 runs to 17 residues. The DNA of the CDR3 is TGTGCCAGCAGCCCTGCACTAGCGGGGAACCCCGAAGACGAGCAGTACTTC. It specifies CASSPALAGNPEDEQYF.

DNA for the CDR3: TGTGCCAGCTCACCTAGTTTCGCGGGCGGGGAGCTGTTTTTT. Encoded protein: CASSPSFAGGELFF. V gene TRBV18 combines with J gene TRBJ2-2; a weak D match, TRBD2 (5 bases). Germline CDR1 is KGHSH and CDR2 is LQKENI. The CDR3 extends over 14 amino acids. Trimming shortened V by 3 bases and J by 7 bases, and 12 bases separated the two germline ends.

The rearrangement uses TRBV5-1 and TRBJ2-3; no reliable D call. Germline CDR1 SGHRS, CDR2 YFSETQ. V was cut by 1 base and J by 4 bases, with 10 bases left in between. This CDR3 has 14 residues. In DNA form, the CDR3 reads TGCGCCAGCAGCTTGACGGCTTCAGCAGATACGCAGTATTTT. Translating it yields CASSLTASADTQYF. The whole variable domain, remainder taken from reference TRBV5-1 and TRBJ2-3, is KAGVTQTPRYLIKTRGQQVTLSCSPISGHRSVSWYQQTPGQGLQFLFEYFSETQRNKGNFPGRFSGRQFSNSRSEMNVSTLELGDSALYLCASSLTASADTQYFGPGTRLTVL.

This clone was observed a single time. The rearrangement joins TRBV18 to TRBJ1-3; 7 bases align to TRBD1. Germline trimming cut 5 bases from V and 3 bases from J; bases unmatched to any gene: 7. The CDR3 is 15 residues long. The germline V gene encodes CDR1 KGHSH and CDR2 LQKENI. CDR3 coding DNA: TGTGCCAGCTCAAACCGGGACAGAAGTGGAAACACCATATATTTT. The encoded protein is CASSNRDRSGNTIYF. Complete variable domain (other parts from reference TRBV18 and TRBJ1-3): NAGVMQNPRHLVRRRGQEARLRCSPMKGHSHVYWYRQLPEEGLKFMVYLQKENIIDESGMPKERFSAEFPKEGPSILRIQQVVRGDSAAYFCASSNRDRSGNTIYFGEGSWLTVV.

The CDR3 region has the DNA TGCAGTGCCGAAGATGTCAACGAGCAGTACTTC. It translates to CSAEDVNEQYF. This chain links TRBV20-1 with TRBJ2-7, with D unclear. Germline V gene data show CDR1 as DFQATT and CDR2 as SNEGSKA (reference sequence). This CDR3 comprises 11 residues. Trimming took off 6 bases at V and 5 bases at J, with 11 bases between the two ends.

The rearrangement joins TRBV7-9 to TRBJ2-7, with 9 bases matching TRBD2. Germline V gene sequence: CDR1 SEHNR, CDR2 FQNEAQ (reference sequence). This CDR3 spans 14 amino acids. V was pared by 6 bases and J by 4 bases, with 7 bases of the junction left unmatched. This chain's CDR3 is CASRETSGEYEQYF. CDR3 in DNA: TGTGCCAGCAGAGAGACTAGCGGAGAGTACGAGCAGTACTTC.

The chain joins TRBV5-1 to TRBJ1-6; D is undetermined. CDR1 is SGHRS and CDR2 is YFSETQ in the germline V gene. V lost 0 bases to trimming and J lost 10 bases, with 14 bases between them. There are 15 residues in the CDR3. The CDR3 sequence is CASSLEGVVWSPLHF. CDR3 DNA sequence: TGCGCCAGCAGCTTGGAGGGCGTAGTATGGTCACCCCTCCACTTT.

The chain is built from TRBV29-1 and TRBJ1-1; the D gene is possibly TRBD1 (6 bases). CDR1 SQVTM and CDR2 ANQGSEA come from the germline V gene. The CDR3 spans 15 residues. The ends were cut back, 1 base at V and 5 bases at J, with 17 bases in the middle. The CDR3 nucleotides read TGCAGCGTTGAAGGAGATGGGGGGGCTTGGACTGAAGCTTTCTTT. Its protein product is CSVEGDGGAWTEAFF.

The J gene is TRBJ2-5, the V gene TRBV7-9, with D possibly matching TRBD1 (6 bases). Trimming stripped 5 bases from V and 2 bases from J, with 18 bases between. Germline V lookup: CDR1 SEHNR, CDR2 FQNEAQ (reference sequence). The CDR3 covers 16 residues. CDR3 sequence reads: CASSRPLGQDQETQYF. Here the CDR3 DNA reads TGTGCCAGCAGCCGCCCTCTGGGACAAGATCAAGAGACCCAGTACTTC.

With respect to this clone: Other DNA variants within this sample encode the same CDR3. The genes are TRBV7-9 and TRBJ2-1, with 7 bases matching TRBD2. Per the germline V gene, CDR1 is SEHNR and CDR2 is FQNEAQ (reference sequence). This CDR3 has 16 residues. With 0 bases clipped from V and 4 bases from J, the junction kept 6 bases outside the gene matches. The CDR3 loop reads CASSLALAGAYNEQFF. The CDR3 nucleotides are TGTGCCAGCAGCTTAGCGCTGGCGGGAGCGTACAATGAGCAGTTCTTC.

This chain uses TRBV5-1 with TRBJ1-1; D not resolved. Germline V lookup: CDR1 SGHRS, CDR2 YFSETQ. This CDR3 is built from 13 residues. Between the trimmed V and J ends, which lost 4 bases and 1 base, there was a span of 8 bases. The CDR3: CASSDQANTEAFF. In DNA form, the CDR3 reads TGCGCCAGCAGCGACCAGGCGAACACTGAAGCTTTCTTT.

In DNA, the CDR3 is TGCGCCAGCAGCTCGATTCAGACTAGCGGGATAATTGGTTACACCTACAATGAGCAGTTCTTC. It is translated as CASSSIQTSGIIGYTYNEQFF. The chain links TRBV5-1 to TRBJ2-1; 11 bases match TRBD2. Germline assignment: CDR1 SGHRS and CDR2 YFSETQ. The V and J ends lost 3 bases and 2 bases, in that order; junction bases with no gene match: 19. This CDR3 contains 21 residues.

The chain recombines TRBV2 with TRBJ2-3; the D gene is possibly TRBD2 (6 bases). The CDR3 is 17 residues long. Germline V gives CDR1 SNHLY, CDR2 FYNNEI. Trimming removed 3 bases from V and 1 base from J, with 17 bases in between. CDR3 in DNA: TGTGCCAGCAGTGATGTCAGAGGGAGACTAGGCACAGATACGCAGTATTTT. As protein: CASSDVRGRLGTDTQYF.

The CDR3 DNA follows: TGTGCTAGTGGTTTGGATACCCTGAACACCGGGGAGCTGTTTTTT. Translation gives CASGLDTLNTGELFF. The gene calls are TRBV12-5 and TRBJ2-2, with D unclear. The germline gives CDR1 LGHNT, CDR2 FRNRAP. The CDR3 sequence is 15 residues long. V was cut by 1 base and J by 1 base, with 7 bases left in between.

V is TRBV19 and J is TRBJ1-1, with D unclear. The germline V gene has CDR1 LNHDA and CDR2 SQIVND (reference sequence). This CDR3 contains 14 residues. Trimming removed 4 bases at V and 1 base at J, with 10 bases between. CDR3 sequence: CASSTAGWNTEAFF. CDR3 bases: TGTGCCAGTAGTACCGCCGGATGGAACACTGAAGCTTTCTTT. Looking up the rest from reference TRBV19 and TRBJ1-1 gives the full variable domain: DGGITQSPKYLFRKEGQNVTLSCEQNLNHDAMYWYRQDPGQGLRLIYYSQIVNDFQKGDIAEGYSVSREKKESFPLTVTSAQKNPTAFYLCASSTAGWNTEAFFGQGTRLTVV.

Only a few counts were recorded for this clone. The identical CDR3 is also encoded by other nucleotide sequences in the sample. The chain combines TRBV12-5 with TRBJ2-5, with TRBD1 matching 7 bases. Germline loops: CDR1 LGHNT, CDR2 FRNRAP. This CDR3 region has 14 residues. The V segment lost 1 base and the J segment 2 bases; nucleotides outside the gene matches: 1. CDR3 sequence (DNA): TGTGCTAGTGGTTTGGGGACAGGTCAAGAGACCCAGTACTTC. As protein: CASGLGTGQETQYF.

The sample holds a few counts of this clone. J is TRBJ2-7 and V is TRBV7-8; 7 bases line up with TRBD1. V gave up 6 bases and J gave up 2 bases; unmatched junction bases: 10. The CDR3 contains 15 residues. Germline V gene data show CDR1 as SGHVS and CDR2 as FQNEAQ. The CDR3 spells CASSLFPGQTYEQYF. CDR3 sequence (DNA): TGTGCCAGCAGTCTTTTCCCGGGACAGACCTACGAGCAGTACTTC.